This T cell receptor (beta chain) derives from a study of T cells in Graves' hyperthyroidism and ophthalmopathy. The CDR3 is 17 amino acids. Trimming cost V 6 bases and J 5 bases; bases outside gene matches: 18. The V gene's germline CDR1 is KGHSH and CDR2 LQKENI. There were TCR beta CDR3 regions amplified from RNA transcripts. HTBI primers drove first-round RT-PCR of the TCR CDR3. TCRdb analysed the multiplex PCR reads with MiXCR anew, one entry per CDR3 protein. This table has under 750,000 distinct CDR3 sequences, approximately 18% appearing once. The source material was blood. This receptor was obtained from a woman aged 50 to 65 with Graves' hyperthyroidism that later progressed to Graves' ophthalmopathy. This chain links TRBV18 with TRBJ1-1; 7 bases are shared with TRBD1. The CDR3 coding sequence is TGTGCCAGCTCCCCGACAGGGAACTACCCACTTAATACTGAAGCTTTCTTT. Translating it yields CASSPTGNYPLNTEAFF. The full variable domain, its missing parts supplied by reference TRBV18 and TRBJ1-1, is NAGVMQNPRHLVRRRGQEARLRCSPMKGHSHVYWYRQLPEEGLKFMVYLQKENIIDESGMPKERFSAEFPKEGPSILRIQQVVRGDSAAYFCASSPTGNYPLNTEAFFGQGTRLTVV.